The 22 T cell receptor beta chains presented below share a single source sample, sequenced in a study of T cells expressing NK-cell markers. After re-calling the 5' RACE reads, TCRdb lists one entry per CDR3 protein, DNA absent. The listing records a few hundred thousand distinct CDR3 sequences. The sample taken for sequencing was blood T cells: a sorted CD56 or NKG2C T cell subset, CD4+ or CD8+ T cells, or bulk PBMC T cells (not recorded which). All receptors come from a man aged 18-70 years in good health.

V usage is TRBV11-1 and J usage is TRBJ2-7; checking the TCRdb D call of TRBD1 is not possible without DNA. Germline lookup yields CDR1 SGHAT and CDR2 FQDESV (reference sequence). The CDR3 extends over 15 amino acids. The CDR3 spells CASSSVDRGGYEQYF. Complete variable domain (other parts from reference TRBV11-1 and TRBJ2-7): EAEVAQSPRYKITEKSQAVAFWCDPISGHATLYWYRQILGQGPELLVQFQDESVVDDSQLPKDRFSAERLKGVDSTLKIQPAELGDSAMYLCASSSVDRGGYEQYFGPGTRLTVT.

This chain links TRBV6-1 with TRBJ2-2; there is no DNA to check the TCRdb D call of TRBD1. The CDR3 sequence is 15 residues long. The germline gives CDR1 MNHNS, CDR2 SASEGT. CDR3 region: CASSSTGLRTGELFF.

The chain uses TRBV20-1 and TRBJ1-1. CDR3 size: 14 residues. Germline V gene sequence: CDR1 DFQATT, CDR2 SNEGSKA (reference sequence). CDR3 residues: CSARDPRGGTEAFF.

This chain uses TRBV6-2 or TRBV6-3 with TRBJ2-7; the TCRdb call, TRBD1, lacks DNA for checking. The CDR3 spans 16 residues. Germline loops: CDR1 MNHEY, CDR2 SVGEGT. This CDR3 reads CASSSGQEILSYEQYF.

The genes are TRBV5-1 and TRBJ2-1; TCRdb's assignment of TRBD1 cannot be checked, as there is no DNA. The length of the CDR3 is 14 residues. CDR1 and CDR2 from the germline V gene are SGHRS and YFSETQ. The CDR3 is CASSRTQGINEQFF. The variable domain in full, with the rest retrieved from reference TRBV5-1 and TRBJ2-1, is KAGVTQTPRYLIKTRGQQVTLSCSPISGHRSVSWYQQTPGQGLQFLFEYFSETQRNKGNFPGRFSGRQFSNSRSEMNVSTLELGDSALYLCASSRTQGINEQFFGPGTRLTVL.

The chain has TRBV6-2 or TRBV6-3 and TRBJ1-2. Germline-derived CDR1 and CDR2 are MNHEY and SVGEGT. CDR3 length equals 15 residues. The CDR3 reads CASSYDRLALYGYTF.

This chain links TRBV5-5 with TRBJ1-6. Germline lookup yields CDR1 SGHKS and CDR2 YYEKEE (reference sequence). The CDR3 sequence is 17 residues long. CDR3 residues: CASSLDPGSSYNSPLHF.

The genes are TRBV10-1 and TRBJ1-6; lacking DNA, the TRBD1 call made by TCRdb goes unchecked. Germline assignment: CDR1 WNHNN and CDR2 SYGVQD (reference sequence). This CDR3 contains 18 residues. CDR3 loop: CASGSRGPLRVRRSPLHF.

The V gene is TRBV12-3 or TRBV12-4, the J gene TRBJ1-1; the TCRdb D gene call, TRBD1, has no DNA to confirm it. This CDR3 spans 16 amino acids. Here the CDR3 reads CASSGRQGAMDTEAFF.

The CDR3: CASSPQGLAWETQYF. The chain carries TRBV18 and TRBJ2-5; TCRdb reports TRBD2, a call that lacks DNA to check it against. CDR1 is KGHSH, CDR2 LQKENI, per germline. This CDR3 is built from 15 residues.

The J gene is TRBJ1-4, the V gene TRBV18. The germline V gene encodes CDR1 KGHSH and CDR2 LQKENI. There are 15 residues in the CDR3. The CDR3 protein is CASSPLGSVREKLFF.

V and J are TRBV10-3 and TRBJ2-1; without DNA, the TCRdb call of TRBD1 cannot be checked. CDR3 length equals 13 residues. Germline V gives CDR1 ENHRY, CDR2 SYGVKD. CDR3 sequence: CAISRGANNEQFF.

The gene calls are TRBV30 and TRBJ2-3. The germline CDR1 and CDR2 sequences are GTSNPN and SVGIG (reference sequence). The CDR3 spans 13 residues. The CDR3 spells CAWSRDRTDTQYF.

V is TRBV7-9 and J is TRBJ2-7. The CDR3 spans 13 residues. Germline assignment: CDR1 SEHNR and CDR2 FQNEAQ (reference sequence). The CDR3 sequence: CASSLGRLYEQYF.

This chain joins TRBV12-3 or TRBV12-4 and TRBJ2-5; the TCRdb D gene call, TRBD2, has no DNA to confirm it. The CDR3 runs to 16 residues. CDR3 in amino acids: CASSLGLAGPQETQYF.

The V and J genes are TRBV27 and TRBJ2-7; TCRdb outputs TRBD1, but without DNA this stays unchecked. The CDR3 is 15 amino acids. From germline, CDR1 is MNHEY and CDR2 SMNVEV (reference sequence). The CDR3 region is CASSLDRLSSYEQYF.

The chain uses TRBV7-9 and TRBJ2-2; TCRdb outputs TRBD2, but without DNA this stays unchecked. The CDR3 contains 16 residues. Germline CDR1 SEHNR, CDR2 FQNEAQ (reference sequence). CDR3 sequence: CASSSDGTRPTGELFF.

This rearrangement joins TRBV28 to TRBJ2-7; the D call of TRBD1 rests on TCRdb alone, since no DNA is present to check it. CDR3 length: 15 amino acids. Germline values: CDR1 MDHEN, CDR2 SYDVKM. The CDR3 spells CASSTPGQGLDEQYF.

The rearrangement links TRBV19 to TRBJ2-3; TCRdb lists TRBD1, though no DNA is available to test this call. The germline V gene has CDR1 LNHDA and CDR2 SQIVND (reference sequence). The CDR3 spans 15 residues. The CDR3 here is CASNNRDAQADTQYF. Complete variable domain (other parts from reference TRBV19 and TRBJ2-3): DGGITQSPKYLFRKEGQNVTLSCEQNLNHDAMYWYRQDPGQGLRLIYYSQIVNDFQKGDIAEGYSVSREKKESFPLTVTSAQKNPTAFYLCASNNRDAQADTQYFGPGTRLTVL.

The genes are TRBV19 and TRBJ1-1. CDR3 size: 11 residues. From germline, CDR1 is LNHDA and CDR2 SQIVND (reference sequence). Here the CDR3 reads CASMGTTKAFF.

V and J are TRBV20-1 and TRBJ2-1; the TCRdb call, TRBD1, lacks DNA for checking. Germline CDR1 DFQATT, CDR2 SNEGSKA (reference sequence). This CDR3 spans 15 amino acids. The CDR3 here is CSALFLGHSGDEQFF.

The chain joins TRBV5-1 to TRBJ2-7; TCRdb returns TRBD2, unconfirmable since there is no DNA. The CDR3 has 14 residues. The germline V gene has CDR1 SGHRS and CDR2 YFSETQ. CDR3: CASSLQLAGDEQYF.